The TCR beta chain under discussion was sequenced for a study of blood T cell repertoires in COVID-19 (dated by TCRdb to the early 2020s). At the level of the whole study: Collaborator samples came from the United States, Italy and Spain and covered acute and convalescent phases of COVID-19. The repertoires were released in a freely available public database meant as a resource for research on the immune response to SARS-CoV-2. Where available, HLA class I and class II types were obtained from metadata supplied by the sample provider rather than from assay-based typing. The material from the prospective study consisted of cDNA or gDNA derived from T cells, B-cell-depleted T cells, or PBMCs. Samples came from the ongoing ImmuneRACE study (first 160 participants) plus 1,254 subjects from 6 global collaborators. The sample metadata nearly always contained a de-identified subject ID, COVID-19 status, age in years and sex. Deeply sampled blood TCRbeta repertoires from subjects exposed to, actively infected with, or recovered from COVID-19 were included in the dataset. What the study reported, not specific to this receptor: Clinical and demographic metadata were provided uncurated, with the amount varying by source and participant.

TCRbeta CDR3 regions were amplified from genomic DNA by means of the immunoSEQ Assay, a bias-controlled multiplex PCR. The paper's data handling went like this. Within the assay, amplification of reference gene primers was used to estimate how many nucleated cells each sample contained. Sequence reads were collapsed and filtered to measure the absolute abundance of every unique TCRbeta CDR3 rearrangement. Productive Simpson clonality was computed per sample as the square root of Simpson's diversity index over productive rearrangements. TCRdb limited this immuneACCESS table to in-frame rearrangements with V and J called. A share of clones is missing; checked studies link under half to unresolved V genes, and the rest is unexplained. V and J calls plus clone size are reproduced from that table; the DNA served to infer D and trimming. Present in this sample are some 320,000 clones, about 85% of which were seen just once. 1.9% of the sample lies in the top ten.

On this clone itself: Its specific antigen is unknown. It has no much larger one-base neighbor in the sample; base qualities were not kept.

Enrolling through a virtual design, the prospective study's participants ranged in age from roughly 18 to 89 years and lived across 24 United States geographic areas. Cohort assignment in the prospective study relied on participant-reported clinical history from a screening survey and a study questionnaire. Exposed participants had been in contact, within 2 weeks of entering the study, with a person who had a PCR-confirmed or clinician-diagnosed case of COVID-19. Mobile phlebotomists in the prospective study collected whole blood, serum and a nasopharyngeal or oropharyngeal swab from every participant. Prospective study participants could optionally give additional blood draws and questionnaires over a roughly 2-month period. Before DNA extraction, prospective study blood samples were shipped either frozen or at room temperature. The CDR3, cysteine through phenylalanine, is 14 amino acids long. Of the read, only the CDR3 DNA is kept; its 42 bases are in frame from base 1. Unmatched junction bases come to 7, with V trimmed by 5 bases and J by 7 bases. CDR1 and CDR2 are drawn from the germline V gene (reference sequence): LNHDA, SQIVND.

Here the chain combines TRBV19 and TRBJ2-1, and 8 bases in between align with TRBD2. The source of this sequence is a woman aged 25 to 39 who had been exposed to COVID-19. The sequenced sample was PBMCs or T cells enriched from blood (not recorded which). The encoded CDR3 is CASSGSGRANEQFF. At the DNA level, the sequence is TGTGCCAGTAGTGGGAGCGGGAGAGCTAATGAGCAGTTCTTC.